This T cell receptor (beta chain) was recorded in a study of T cell repertoires in cytomegalovirus infection. Study-level information: It was the public TCR beta signatures that indicated both CMV infection and matching HLA type. Study-level findings and limits: CMV-specific TCR beta clonotypes restricted by HLA-C were the ones dominating the ex vivo response. Cumulative frequency of public TCR beta families picked out carriers of CMV plus the relevant HLA.

Per germline, CDR1 MDHEN and CDR2 SYDVKM. The V and J ends lost 5 bases and 4 bases respectively, with 14 bases between them. The CDR3 is made up of 14 amino acids. TCRdb recomputed calls from the reads with MiXCR, one row per CDR3 protein. The profile shows around 530,000 distinct CDR3 sequences, 16% of them singletons. There are many counts of this clonotype. The antigen is undetermined. This receptor was obtained from a human donor in good health (CMV status not recorded). Some clones in this sample may be carry-over from other donors' samples. Sequencing was carried out using CD8+ T cells from PBMCs. This chain uses TRBV28 with TRBJ1-2, with D tentatively TRBD1 (5 bases). The CDR3 spells CASSLTQGFYGYTF. CDR3 bases: TGTGCCAGCAGTCTCACGCAGGGTTTCTATGGCTACACCTTC.